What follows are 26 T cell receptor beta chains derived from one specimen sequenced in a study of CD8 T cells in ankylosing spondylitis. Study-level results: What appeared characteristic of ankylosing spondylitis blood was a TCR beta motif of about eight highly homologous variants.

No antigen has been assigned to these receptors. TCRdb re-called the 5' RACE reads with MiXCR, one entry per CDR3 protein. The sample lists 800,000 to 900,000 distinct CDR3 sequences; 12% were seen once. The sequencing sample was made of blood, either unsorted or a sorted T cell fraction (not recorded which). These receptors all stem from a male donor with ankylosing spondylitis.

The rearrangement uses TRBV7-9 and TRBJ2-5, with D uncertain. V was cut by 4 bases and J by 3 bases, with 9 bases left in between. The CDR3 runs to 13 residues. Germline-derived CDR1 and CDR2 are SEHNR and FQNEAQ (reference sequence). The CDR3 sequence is CASSSISKETQYF. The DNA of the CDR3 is TGTGCCAGCAGCTCGATATCTAAAGAGACCCAGTACTTC.

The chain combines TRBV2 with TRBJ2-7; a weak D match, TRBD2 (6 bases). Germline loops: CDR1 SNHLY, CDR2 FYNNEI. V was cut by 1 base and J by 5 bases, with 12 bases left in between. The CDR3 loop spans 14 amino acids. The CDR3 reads CASSEGSGRDEQYF. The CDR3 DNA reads TGTGCCAGCAGTGAAGGAAGCGGGCGAGACGAGCAGTACTTC.

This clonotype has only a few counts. In DNA, the CDR3 is TGTGCCAGCGGGTCTTACGGACTCGAGCAGTACTTC. Its translation is CASGSYGLEQYF. The chain is built from TRBV6-1 and TRBJ2-7, with TRBD2 as a possible D gene (5 bases). Per germline, CDR1 MNHNS and CDR2 SASEGT. Trimming removed 8 bases at V and 6 bases at J, with 14 bases between. The CDR3 spans 12 residues.

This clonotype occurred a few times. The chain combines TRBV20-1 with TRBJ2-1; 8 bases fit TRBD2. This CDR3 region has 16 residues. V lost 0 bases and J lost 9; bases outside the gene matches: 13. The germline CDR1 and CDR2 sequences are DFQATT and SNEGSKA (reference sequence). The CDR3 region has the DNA TGCAGTGCTAGAGAAGCTGACGGGAGGGCTTCGGGTGAGCAGTTCTTC. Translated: CSAREADGRASGEQFF.

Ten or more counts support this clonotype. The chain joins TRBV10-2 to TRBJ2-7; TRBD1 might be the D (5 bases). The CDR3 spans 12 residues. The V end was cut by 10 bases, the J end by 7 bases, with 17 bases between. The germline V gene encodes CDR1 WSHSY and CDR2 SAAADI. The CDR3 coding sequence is TGCGCCACCGGGTGGGGCTGGGAAGAGCAGTACTTC. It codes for CATGWGWEEQYF.

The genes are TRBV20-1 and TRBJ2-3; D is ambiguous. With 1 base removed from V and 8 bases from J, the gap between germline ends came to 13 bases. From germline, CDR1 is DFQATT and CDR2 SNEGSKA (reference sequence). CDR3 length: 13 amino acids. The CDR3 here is CSARVWRDGTQYF. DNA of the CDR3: TGCAGTGCTAGAGTTTGGCGCGATGGTACGCAGTATTTT.

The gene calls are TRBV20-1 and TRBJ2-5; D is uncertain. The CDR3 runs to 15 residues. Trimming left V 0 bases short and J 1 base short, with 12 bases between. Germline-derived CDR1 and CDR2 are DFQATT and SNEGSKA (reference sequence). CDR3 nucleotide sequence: TGCAGTGCTAGAGATTCAGAACGGATCCAAGAGACCCAGTACTTC. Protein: CSARDSERIQETQYF.

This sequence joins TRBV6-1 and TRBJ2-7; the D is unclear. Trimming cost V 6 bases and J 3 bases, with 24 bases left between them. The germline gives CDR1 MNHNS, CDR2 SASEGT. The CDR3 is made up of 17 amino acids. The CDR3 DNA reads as TGTGCCAGCAGCCCATCCGCGCTTGGCGGAGCCTACTACGAGCAGTACTTC. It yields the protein CASSPSALGGAYYEQYF.

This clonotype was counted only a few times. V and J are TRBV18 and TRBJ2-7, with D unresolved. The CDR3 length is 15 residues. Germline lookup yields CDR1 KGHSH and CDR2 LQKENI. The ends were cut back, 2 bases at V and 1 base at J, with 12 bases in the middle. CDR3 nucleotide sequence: TGTGCCAGCTCACCAGGGCCCCCCAGGTCCTACGAGCAGTACTTC. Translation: CASSPGPPRSYEQYF.

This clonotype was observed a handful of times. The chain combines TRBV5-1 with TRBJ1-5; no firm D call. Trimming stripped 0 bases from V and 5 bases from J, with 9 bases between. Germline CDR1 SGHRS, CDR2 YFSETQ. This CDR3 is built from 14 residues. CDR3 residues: CASSLETPDQPQHF. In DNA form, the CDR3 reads TGCGCCAGCAGCTTGGAGACACCTGATCAGCCCCAGCATTTT. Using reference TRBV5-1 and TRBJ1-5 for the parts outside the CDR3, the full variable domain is KAGVTQTPRYLIKTRGQQVTLSCSPISGHRSVSWYQQTPGQGLQFLFEYFSETQRNKGNFPGRFSGRQFSNSRSEMNVSTLELGDSALYLCASSLETPDQPQHFGDGTRLSIL.

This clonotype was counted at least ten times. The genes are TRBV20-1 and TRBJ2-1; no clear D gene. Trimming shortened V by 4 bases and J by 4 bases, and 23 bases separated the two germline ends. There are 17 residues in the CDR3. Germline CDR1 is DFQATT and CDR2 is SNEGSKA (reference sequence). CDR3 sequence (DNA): TGCAGTGCTATCTTACTCACTACGAGCGCGACTTACAATGAGCAGTTCTTC. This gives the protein CSAILLTTSATYNEQFF.

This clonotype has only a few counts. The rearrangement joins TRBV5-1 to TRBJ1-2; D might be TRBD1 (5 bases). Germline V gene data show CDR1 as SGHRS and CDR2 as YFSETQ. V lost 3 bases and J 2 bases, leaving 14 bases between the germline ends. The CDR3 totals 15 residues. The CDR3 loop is CASSWGGGTNYGYTF. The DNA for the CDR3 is TGCGCCAGCAGCTGGGGAGGAGGGACCAACTATGGCTACACCTTC.

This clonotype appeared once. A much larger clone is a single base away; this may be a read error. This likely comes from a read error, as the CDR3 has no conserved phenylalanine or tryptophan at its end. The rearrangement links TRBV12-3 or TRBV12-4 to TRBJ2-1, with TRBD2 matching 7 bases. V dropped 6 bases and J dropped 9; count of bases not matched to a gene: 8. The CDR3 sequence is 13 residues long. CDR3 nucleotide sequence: TGTGCCAGCAGCCCTGGGAGGGGCCGTGAGCAGTTCCTC. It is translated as CASSPGRGREQFL.

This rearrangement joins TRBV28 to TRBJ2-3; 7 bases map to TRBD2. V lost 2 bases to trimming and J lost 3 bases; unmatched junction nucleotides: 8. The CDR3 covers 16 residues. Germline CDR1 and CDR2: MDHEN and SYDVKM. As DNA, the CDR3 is TGTGCCAGCAGTTTAGGTGGCGGGAGAGTAACAGATACGCAGTATTTT. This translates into CASSLGGGRVTDTQYF.

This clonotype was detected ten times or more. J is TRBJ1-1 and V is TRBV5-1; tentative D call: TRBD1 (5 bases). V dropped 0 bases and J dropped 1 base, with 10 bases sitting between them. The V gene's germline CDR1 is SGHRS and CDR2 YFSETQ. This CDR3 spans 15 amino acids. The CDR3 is CASSLDRRRNTEAFF. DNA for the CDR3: TGCGCCAGCAGCTTGGACAGGAGGAGGAACACTGAAGCTTTCTTT.

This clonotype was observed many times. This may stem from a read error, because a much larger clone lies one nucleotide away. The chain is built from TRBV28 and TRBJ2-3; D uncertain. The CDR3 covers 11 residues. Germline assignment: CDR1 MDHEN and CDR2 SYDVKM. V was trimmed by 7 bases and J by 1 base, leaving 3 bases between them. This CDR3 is CASTRTDTQYF. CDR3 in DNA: TGTGCCAGCACCCGCACAGATACGCAGTATTTT.

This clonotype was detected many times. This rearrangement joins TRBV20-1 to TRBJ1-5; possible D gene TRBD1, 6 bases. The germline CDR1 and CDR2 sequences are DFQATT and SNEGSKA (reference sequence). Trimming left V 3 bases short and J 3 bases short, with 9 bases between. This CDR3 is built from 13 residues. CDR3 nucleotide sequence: TGCAGTGCTAGGGACAGATACAATCAGCCCCAGCATTTT. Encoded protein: CSARDRYNQPQHF.

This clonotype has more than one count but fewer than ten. The CDR3 loop is CASSESSGTSGVAKNIQYF. In DNA, the CDR3 is TGTGCCAGCAGTGAATCATCCGGGACTAGCGGTGTAGCCAAAAACATTCAGTACTTC. V usage is TRBV2 and J usage is TRBJ2-4, with 11 bases identical to TRBD2. CDR3 length: 19 residues. Germline V gene lookup returns CDR1 SNHLY and CDR2 FYNNEI. Trimming took 2 bases from V and 0 from J; bases not matched to a gene: 9.

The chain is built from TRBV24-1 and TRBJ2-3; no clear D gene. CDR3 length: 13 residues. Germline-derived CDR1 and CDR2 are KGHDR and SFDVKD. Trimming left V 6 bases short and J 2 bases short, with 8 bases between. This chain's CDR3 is CATSWPDTDTQYF. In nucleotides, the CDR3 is TGTGCCACCAGTTGGCCAGACACAGATACGCAGTATTTT.

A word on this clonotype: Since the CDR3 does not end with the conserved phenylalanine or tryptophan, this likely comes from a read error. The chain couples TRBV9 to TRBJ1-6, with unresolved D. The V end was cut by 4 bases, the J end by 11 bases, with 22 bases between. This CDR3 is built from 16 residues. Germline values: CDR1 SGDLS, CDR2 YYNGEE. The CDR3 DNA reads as TGTGCCAGCAGCCCACGCGGATCGAGCCCGGCGGCACCCCTCCACTAT. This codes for CASSPRGSSPAAPLHY.

The CDR3 spells CASSERGPADTQYF. The CDR3 DNA sequence: TGTGCCAGCAGCGAGCGGGGGCCCGCAGATACGCAGTATTTT. The chain joins TRBV7-2 to TRBJ2-3, with TRBD2 matching 8 bases. The CDR3 has 14 amino acids. J gave up 4 bases and V 5 bases, and 5 bases lay outside the gene matches. Germline CDR1 reads SGHTA; CDR2 reads FQGNSA.

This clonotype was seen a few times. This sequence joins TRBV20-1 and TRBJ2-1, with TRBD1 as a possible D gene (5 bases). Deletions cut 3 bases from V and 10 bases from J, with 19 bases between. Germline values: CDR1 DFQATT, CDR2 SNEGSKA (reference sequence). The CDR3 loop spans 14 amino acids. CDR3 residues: CSARSVGRWGEQFF. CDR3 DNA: TGCAGTGCTAGGTCGGTGGGGCGGTGGGGAGAGCAGTTCTTC.

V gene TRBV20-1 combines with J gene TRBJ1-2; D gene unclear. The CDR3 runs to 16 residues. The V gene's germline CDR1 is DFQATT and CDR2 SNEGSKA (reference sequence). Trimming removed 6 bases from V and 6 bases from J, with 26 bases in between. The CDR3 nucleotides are TGCAGTGCATTCGATACCCTTTTTAGAGAGAACCATGGCTACACCTTC. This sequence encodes CSAFDTLFRENHGYTF.

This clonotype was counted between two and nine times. The CDR3 DNA reads TGTGCCAGCAGTTTATCGACTAGCGGGGGGGAAGAGACCCAGTACTTC. Translation: CASSLSTSGGEETQYF. The V call is TRBV27, the J call TRBJ2-5; 14 bases line up with TRBD2. The germline CDR1 and CDR2 sequences are MNHEY and SMNVEV (reference sequence). This CDR3 region has 16 residues. J lost 3 bases, V lost 0 bases, and 0 bases had no gene match.

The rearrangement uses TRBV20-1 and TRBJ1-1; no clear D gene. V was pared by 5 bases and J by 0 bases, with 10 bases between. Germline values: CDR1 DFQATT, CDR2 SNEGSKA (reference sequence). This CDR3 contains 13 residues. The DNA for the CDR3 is TGCAGTGCTTTCGGGCCAATGAACACTGAAGCTTTCTTT. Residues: CSAFGPMNTEAFF.

CDR3 region: CATSRARIETQYF. In DNA, the CDR3 is TGTGCCACCAGCAGAGCCAGGATAGAGACCCAGTACTTC. V gene TRBV15 combines with J gene TRBJ2-5; D is unresolved. The length of the CDR3 is 13 residues. The V gene lost 1 base and the J gene lost 4 bases, with 7 bases spanning the gap. CDR1 is LNHNV and CDR2 is YYDKDF in the germline V gene (reference sequence). Together with reference TRBV15 and TRBJ2-5, the CDR3 gives the full variable domain: DAMVIQNPRYQVTQFGKPVTLSCSQTLNHNVMYWYQQKSSQAPKLLFHYYDKDFNNEADTPDNFQSRRPNTSFCFLDIRSPGLGDTAMYLCATSRARIETQYFGPGTRLLVL.